Detailed here is one T cell receptor beta chain. The antigen is not known. Spiking of synthetic TCR analog templates was performed in each PCR. Produced via immunoSEQ multiplex PCR; TCRdb's table is partial and in-frame only. This sample yields roughly 38,000 clones, of which approximately 85% are seen a single time; 6% to 7% belongs to the top ten. These data belong to a study of PD-L1 blockade in urothelial cancer. Documented time point: pretreatment peripheral blood. Metastatic or locally advanced urothelial carcinoma was present in the patients. Germline CDR1 LNHDA, CDR2 SQIVND (reference sequence). The ends lost 5 bases at V and 5 bases at J; junction bases unmatched: 7. CDR3 length: 16 amino acids. Study results and caveats: Pretreatment TCR clonality in blood under the median foretold superior survival.

The chain combines TRBV19 with TRBJ2-3; the match to TRBD2 covers 13 bases. The sample in question was PBMCs, obtained around atezolizumab (anti-PD-L1) treatment. The clonotype originates from a man aged 55 to 70 with urothelial cancer. In DNA, the CDR3 is TGTGCCAGTAGTTTAAGGACTAGCGGGGGTAGAGATACGCAGTATTTT. It translates to CASSLRTSGGRDTQYF. Drawing the rest from reference TRBV19 and TRBJ2-3, the complete variable domain is DGGITQSPKYLFRKEGQNVTLSCEQNLNHDAMYWYRQDPGQGLRLIYYSQIVNDFQKGDIAEGYSVSREKKESFPLTVTSAQKNPTAFYLCASSLRTSGGRDTQYFGPGTRLTVL.